This is a list of T cell receptor beta chains from one sample in a study of blood T cell repertoires in COVID-19. Profiled with immunoSEQ multiplex PCR; TCRdb holds only in-frame clones, not every one. Of some 220,000 clones in the sample, 80% to 90% were seen once. Input material: peripheral blood. The receptor source for this set is a woman aged 55-69 years who had recovered from COVID-19. Both conserved end residues are part of each CDR3. A D gene is named only where the DNA matches it firmly. Expanded clones are given a class, and other clones once, few, many or no size at all.

j_call d_call v_call clone_size cdr3_nt cdr3_aa
TRBJ1-1 NA TRBV19 NA TGTGCCAGTATTAGTTTTCTTGGGGGCTCTGAAGCTTTCTTT CASISFLGGSEAFF
TRBJ2-7 TRBD2 TRBV6-5 NA TGTGCCAGCAGGTCCACTAGCGGGGGGTCCTACGAGCAGTACTTC CASRSTSGGSYEQYF
TRBJ1-2 TRBD1 TRBV10-3 NA TGTGCCATCAGAGACTCCGGGACAGGAGGCTATGGCTACACCTTC CAIRDSGTGGYGYTF
TRBJ2-2 NA TRBV4-2 NA TGTGCCAGCAGCCCAAGGGGGGGAACCGGGGAGCTGTTTTTT CASSPRGGTGELFF
TRBJ1-2 TRBD1 TRBV15 NA TGTGCCACCAGCAAAGGACAGGGGCAGGGCTATGGCTACACCTTC CATSKGQGQGYGYTF
TRBJ1-2 NA TRBV7-9 NA TGTGCCAGCAGCTCCCCCGTTTTCGGGCAGGGCCTTAACTATGGCTACACCTTC CASSSPVFGQGLNYGYTF
TRBJ2-7 TRBD2 TRBV19 once TGTGCCAGTAGTATAGTCCCGGGACTAGCGGGGTACGAGCAGTACTTC CASSIVPGLAGYEQYF
TRBJ1-2 TRBD1 TRBV7-2 NA TGTGCCAGCAGCTTAGCCAGGGGGTCAGGCGGAACAAACTATGGCTACACCTTC CASSLARGSGGTNYGYTF
TRBJ2-7 TRBD1 TRBV7-2 NA TGTGCCAGCAGCTCACAACAGGGGAAACTTTCCTACGAGCAGTACTTC CASSSQQGKLSYEQYF
TRBJ1-6 NA TRBV12-5 few TGTGCTAGTGGTTTGGTACTTAGTTCACCCCTCCACTTT CASGLVLSSPLHF
TRBJ2-7 TRBD2 TRBV7-2 NA TGTGCCAGCAGCTTAGCTTGGGCTAGCGGGGGGACCTCCTACGAGCAGTACTTC CASSLAWASGGTSYEQYF
TRBJ1-4 TRBD1 TRBV9 NA TGTGCCAGCAGCTCCCGGGACAGGGGGCTTGAAAAACTGTTTTTT CASSSRDRGLEKLFF
TRBJ1-2 TRBD1 TRBV10-3 NA TGTGCCATCAGTAGACAGGGGAACTATGGCTACACCTTC CAISRQGNYGYTF
TRBJ1-4 NA TRBV5-6 NA TGTGCCAGCAGCTTGGGCGGAATCCGAAATGAAAAACTGTTTTTT CASSLGGIRNEKLFF
TRBJ2-5 NA TRBV6-5 NA TGTGCCAGCAGCATAATCAGAGGGCTGGAGACCCAGTACTTC CASSIIRGLETQYF
TRBJ1-6 TRBD1 TRBV18 NA TGTGCCAGCTCACCTGGGGGCTTTATAACAGGGGGTTCACCCCTCCACTTT CASSPGGFITGGSPLHF